One sample yielded the 11 T cell receptor beta chains listed below, sequenced in a study of PD-1 blockade in classical Hodgkin lymphoma. Sequencing used immunoSEQ multiplex PCR; TCRdb keeps in-frame clones, though not all of them. Of about 21,000 clones in the sample, around three quarters are singletons; the top ten hold roughly 19%. Time point: cycle 4 day 1 (C4D1), after six to seven weeks of nivolumab. Relapses following autologous stem cell transplantation were seen in all patients, with brentuximab vedotin exposure varying. Here the sequenced sample was peripheral blood mononuclear cells (PBMCs), taken before the fourth cycle of nivolumab. These receptors were obtained from a human donor with classical Hodgkin lymphoma.

The rearrangement uses TRBV7-1 and TRBJ2-5; 10 bases are shared with TRBD2. The J call may be in error: the DNA end matches TRBJ2-7 better. TRBV7-1 is an ORF, and what it does is uncertain. The CDR3 runs to 16 residues. DNA of the CDR3: TGTGCCAGCAGCTCTACCGGGACTAGCGTTTCCTACGAGCAGTACTTC. It is translated as CASSSTGTSVSYEQYF.

This chain connects TRBV7-6 to TRBJ2-7; D unresolved. From germline, CDR1 is SGHVS and CDR2 FNYEAQ. The CDR3 is made up of 13 amino acids. Trimming removed 0 bases at V and 2 bases at J, with 5 bases between. The CDR3 region has the DNA TGTGCCAGCAGCTTAGCCCGAGCCTACGAGCAGTACTTC. It specifies CASSLARAYEQYF.

The chain couples TRBV18 to TRBJ1-2; 7 bases are a match to TRBD1. The germline gives CDR1 KGHSH, CDR2 LQKENI. This CDR3 spans 14 amino acids. With 4 bases clipped from V and 3 bases from J, the junction kept 5 bases outside the gene matches. The CDR3 spells CASSQGAKDYGYTF. In DNA form, the CDR3 reads TGTGCCAGCTCACAGGGGGCTAAGGACTATGGCTACACCTTC. Full variable domain (rest looked up from reference TRBV18 and TRBJ1-2): NAGVMQNPRHLVRRRGQEARLRCSPMKGHSHVYWYRQLPEEGLKFMVYLQKENIIDESGMPKERFSAEFPKEGPSILRIQQVVRGDSAAYFCASSQGAKDYGYTFGSGTRLTVV.

The chain carries TRBV19 and TRBJ1-6, with 10 positions matching TRBD1. The CDR3 sequence is 14 residues long. V was pared by 5 bases and J by 9 bases, with 4 bases of the junction left unmatched. The germline CDR1 and CDR2 sequences are LNHDA and SQIVND (reference sequence). CDR3 nucleotides: TGTGCCAGTAGTTCCTGGACAGGGGGTTCACCCCTCCACTTT. It encodes CASSSWTGGSPLHF.

This clone was observed a few times. This chain uses TRBV6-1 with TRBJ2-3; 7 bases map to TRBD1. V lost 1 base to trimming and J lost 8 bases; unmatched junction nucleotides: 9. The germline gives CDR1 MNHNS, CDR2 SASEGT. The CDR3 runs to 15 residues. The CDR3 is CASSEEGAGVGTQYF. CDR3 nucleotides: TGTGCCAGCAGTGAAGAGGGGGCAGGGGTCGGTACGCAGTATTTT.

The V and J genes are TRBV2 and TRBJ1-5, with TRBD1 matching over 7 bases. This CDR3 contains 16 residues. J gave up 6 bases and V 3 bases, and 11 bases lay outside the gene matches. The germline V gene encodes CDR1 SNHLY and CDR2 FYNNEI. The CDR3 sequence is CASSEAVGTVFQPQHF. CDR3 DNA: TGTGCCAGCAGTGAGGCGGTCGGGACAGTTTTTCAGCCCCAGCATTTT.

The chain couples TRBV19 to TRBJ2-7; 11 bases are shared with TRBD1. The CDR3 sequence is 15 residues long. V was pared by 5 bases and J by 2 bases, with 5 bases of the junction left unmatched. CDR1 is LNHDA and CDR2 is SQIVND in the germline V gene (reference sequence). In DNA form, the CDR3 reads TGTGCCAGTAGTCCCTGGACAGGGGGCACCTACGAGCAGTACTTC. Its protein is CASSPWTGGTYEQYF.

This chain connects TRBV6-1 to TRBJ2-3; 11 nucleotides agree with TRBD2. The CDR3 covers 19 residues. After removal of 4 bases from V and 5 bases from J, the junction contained 17 bases not matched to a gene. The germline V gene has CDR1 MNHNS and CDR2 SASEGT. CDR3 bases: TGTGCCAGCAGTGTTATACTAGCGGGAGAAGGGAGTATGGGAGATACGCAGTATTTT. This translates into CASSVILAGEGSMGDTQYF.

The J gene is TRBJ2-7, the V gene TRBV5-4; possibly TRBD1 or TRBD2 for D (5 bases each). The CDR3 runs 15 residues. V lost 5 bases and J lost 0, with 15 bases in between. Germline V gene lookup returns CDR1 SGHNT and CDR2 YYREEE (reference sequence). The CDR3 DNA is TGTGCCAGCAGACCTGGGACGGGAATCTCCTACGAGCAGTACTTC. Its translation is CASRPGTGISYEQYF. Complete variable domain (other parts from reference TRBV5-4 and TRBJ2-7): ETGVTQSPTHLIKTRGQQVTLRCSSQSGHNTVSWYQQALGQGPQFIFQYYREEENGRGNFPPRFSGLQFPNYSSELNVNALELDDSALYLCASRPGTGISYEQYFGPGTRLTVT.

The chain is built from TRBV19 and TRBJ1-4; 7 bases fit TRBD1. V dropped 5 bases and J dropped 4; count of bases not matched to a gene: 7. The CDR3 covers 15 residues. Germline CDR1 is LNHDA and CDR2 is SQIVND (reference sequence). CDR3 nucleotide sequence: TGTGCCAGTAGTCCAGGACAGGCGAATAATGAAAAACTGTTTTTT. It yields the protein CASSPGQANNEKLFF.

CDR3: CASSWGLIETQYF. CDR3 coding DNA: TGTGCCAGCAGCTGGGGGTTGATCGAGACCCAGTACTTC. V is TRBV11-1 and J is TRBJ2-5; the D call may be TRBD1 or TRBD2 (5 bases each). In germline, CDR1 is SGHAT, CDR2 FQDESV (reference sequence). V dropped 4 bases and J dropped 5 bases, with 11 bases sitting between them. This CDR3 comprises 13 residues.